This T cell receptor (beta chain) is drawn from a study of immune characterization of retroperitoneal liposarcoma (dated by TCRdb to the late 2010s). Comments on this clonotype: The antigen it recognizes is unknown. No base quality values were provided; no much bigger clone lies one nucleotide off.

Its CDR3 holds 15 amino acids, cysteine through phenylalanine. The read is trimmed to its CDR3 DNA, 45 bases read in frame from base 1. The germline V gene sets CDR1 to MNHGY and CDR2 to SAAAGT. Deletion took 7 bases off V and 2 bases off J, with a span of 16 bases between the germline ends. Libraries were made using PCR. TCRdb shows the sequencer as NextSeq 500. TCRdb reprocessing: public reads trimmed at Q25 with fastp, clones called with MiXCR, in-frame beta chains kept. Rows are combined by CDR3 protein, so each entry shows the most common genes and DNA. Across this sample there are roughly 9,800 distinct CDR3 sequences, with around a third seen only once. Jointly, the top ten make up roughly 9.1% of the sample.

The chain links TRBV6-8 with TRBJ2-3; the D gene cannot be named for sure. The sequence was obtained from a female donor with retroperitoneal liposarcoma. Material for sequencing was tumor tissue. The CDR3: CASTGQKELTDTQYF. The nucleotide sequence is given as TGTGCCAGCACTGGTCAGAAGGAACTCACAGATACGCAGTATTTT.